The 20 T cell receptor beta chains listed next were all sequenced from one sample in a study of OX40 agonist ivuxolimab in advanced cancers. The library was generated by the immunoSEQ multiplex PCR assay. The table comes from immuneACCESS by way of TCRdb, which keeps in-frame sequences with V and J called. Part of the clones is missing from these tables; in studies checked, under half for an unresolved V gene and the rest for unknown reasons. Present in this sample are about 35,000 clones, 84% of which were seen just once. Jointly, the top ten make up around a sixth of the sample. The sequences come from CD4+ or CD8+ T cells sorted from blood, collected in a trial of the OX40 agonist ivuxolimab. The source is an adult with an advanced solid tumor such as melanoma, head and neck, liver or kidney cancer.

The chain carries TRBV28 and TRBJ1-2; D remains unclear. The CDR3 contains 13 residues. V was cut by 3 bases and J by 3 bases, with 8 bases left in between. Germline V CDR1 and CDR2: MDHEN, SYDVKM. As DNA, the CDR3 is TGTGCCAGCAGTTTCCCAACAGACTATGGCTACACCTTC. Its translation is CASSFPTDYGYTF.

The V gene is TRBV28, the J gene TRBJ1-5; TRBD1 aligns across 7 bases. Germline trimming cut 7 bases from V and 0 bases from J; bases unmatched to any gene: 6. The CDR3 has 15 residues. Germline CDR1 is MDHEN and CDR2 is SYDVKM. CDR3 coding DNA: TGTGCCAGCAACCTACAGGGGTCTAGCAATCAGCCCCAGCATTTT. This translates into CASNLQGSSNQPQHF.

This clone was seen once. The chain has TRBV2 and TRBJ2-7; 8 bases are a match to TRBD2. The germline V gene has CDR1 SNHLY and CDR2 FYNNEI. The trim removed 8 bases at V and 7 bases at J, leaving 13 bases unmatched. The CDR3 consists of 14 residues. The DNA of the CDR3 is TGTGCCAGCTTAACTACTAGCGGTCTCGGGGAGCAGTACTTC. The encoded protein is CASLTTSGLGEQYF.

The genes are TRBV28 and TRBJ1-1, with TRBD1 as a possible D gene (5 bases). CDR3 length equals 13 residues. The germline CDR1 and CDR2 sequences are MDHEN and SYDVKM. The ends were cut back, 5 bases at V and 4 bases at J, with 11 bases in the middle. CDR3 sequence reads: CASSPLGGTEAFF. In nucleotides, the CDR3 is TGTGCCAGCAGTCCCTTGGGGGGCACTGAAGCTTTCTTT. The full variable domain, in which reference TRBV28 and TRBJ1-1 provide the parts outside the CDR3, is DVKVTQSSRYLVKRTGEKVFLECVQDMDHENMFWYRQDPGLGLRLIYFSYDVKMKEKGDIPEGYSVSREKKERFSLILESASTNQTSMYLCASSPLGGTEAFFGQGTRLTVV.

The chain links TRBV4-1 to TRBJ1-2; tentatively, D is TRBD1 (5 bases). The CDR3 length is 16 residues. Germline V gives CDR1 MGHRA, CDR2 YSYEKL. V lost 6 bases and J lost 6, with 23 bases in between. The CDR3 nucleotides are TGCGCCAGCAGACACCTGACAGCAACCACCTCTAATGGCTACACCTTC. It is translated as CASRHLTATTSNGYTF.

This chain links TRBV7-2 with TRBJ2-7; 11 bases agree with TRBD2. Trimming took 5 bases from V and 4 from J; bases not matched to a gene: 4. Germline values: CDR1 SGHTA, CDR2 FQGNSA. The CDR3 has 14 residues. Here the CDR3 DNA reads TGTGCCAGCAGCAAGACTAGCGGGGATTACGAGCAGTACTTC. It codes for CASSKTSGDYEQYF.

The chain carries TRBV6-1 and TRBJ1-5, with 7 bases lining up with TRBD1. Unmatched junction bases numbered 12, after V lost 6 bases and J lost 7 bases. The germline gives CDR1 MNHNS, CDR2 SASEGT. The CDR3 is 15 residues long. CDR3 region: CASRVTGKGAQPQHF. The CDR3 DNA is TGTGCCAGCAGGGTGACAGGGAAGGGAGCCCAGCCCCAGCATTTT.

The chain has TRBV4-1 and TRBJ1-2; tentatively, D is TRBD1 (6 bases). This CDR3 is 12 amino acids long. With 3 bases removed from V and 11 bases from J, the gap between germline ends came to 13 bases. The germline V gene has CDR1 MGHRA and CDR2 YSYEKL. The DNA for the CDR3 is TGCGCCAGCAGCCACCTGACAGGCTGGTACACCTTC. Protein sequence: CASSHLTGWYTF.

The gene calls are TRBV7-8 and TRBJ1-2, with TRBD1 identical over 7 bases. The CDR3 is 14 amino acids. The V and J ends lost 7 bases and 8 bases, in that order; junction bases with no gene match: 13. Germline values: CDR1 SGHVS, CDR2 FQNEAQ. The CDR3 sequence is CASTQEPGTEGYTF. As DNA, the CDR3 is TGTGCCAGCACCCAAGAACCAGGGACAGAAGGCTACACCTTC.

The gene calls are TRBV5-6 and TRBJ2-4; D is possibly TRBD1 or TRBD2 (5 bases each). The CDR3 is made up of 15 amino acids. V was cut by 7 bases and J by 6 bases, with 20 bases left in between. Germline V gene lookup returns CDR1 SGHDT and CDR2 YYEEEE. The CDR3 reads CASSPGWEGVNIQYF. The CDR3 DNA sequence: TGTGCCAGCTCTCCGGGGTGGGAAGGGGTAAACATTCAGTACTTC.

The chain uses TRBV6-5 and TRBJ1-5; D is undetermined. CDR3 size: 16 residues. Germline CDR1 MNHEY, CDR2 SVGAGI. Trimming left V 0 bases short and J 0 bases short, with 9 bases between. The CDR3 coding sequence is TGTGCCAGCAGTTACTCGGCGGGAAATAGCAATCAGCCCCAGCATTTT. Encoded protein: CASSYSAGNSNQPQHF.

This clone was detected many times. This chain connects TRBV19 to TRBJ1-5; no reliable D call. The V end was cut by 5 bases, the J end by 1 base, with 3 bases between. Germline-derived CDR1 and CDR2 are LNHDA and SQIVND (reference sequence). The CDR3 contains 12 residues. The CDR3 sequence is CASSGSNQPQHF. The CDR3 DNA follows: TGTGCCAGTAGTGGGAGCAATCAGCCCCAGCATTTT.

This clone appeared once. The rearrangement joins TRBV28 to TRBJ2-1; 9 bases map to TRBD2. The V gene's germline CDR1 is MDHEN and CDR2 SYDVKM. V dropped 7 bases and J dropped 8; count of bases not matched to a gene: 18. There are 17 residues in the CDR3. In DNA form, the CDR3 reads TGTGCCAGCACCCCTACTGGGGTTCGGCGGGGGGGGCATGAGCAGTTCTTC. It yields the protein CASTPTGVRRGGHEQFF.

The genes are TRBV7-9 and TRBJ1-2; 9 bases fit TRBD1. With V trimmed by 2 bases and J by 4 bases, 8 bases remained unmatched. The CDR3 is 16 amino acids. Germline V CDR1 and CDR2: SEHNR, FQNEAQ (reference sequence). The CDR3: CASSLWTGADGYGYTF. In DNA, the CDR3 is TGTGCCAGCAGCTTATGGACAGGGGCTGATGGCTATGGCTACACCTTC.

The V call is TRBV27, the J call TRBJ1-5; possibly TRBD1 for D (5 bases). Trimming took off 5 bases at V and 8 bases at J, with 13 bases between the two ends. Germline CDR1 is MNHEY and CDR2 is SMNVEV (reference sequence). The CDR3 has 13 amino acids. CDR3 nucleotides: TGTGCCAGCAGTCTAGGGCCAGGGAAGCCCCAGCATTTT. The encoded protein is CASSLGPGKPQHF.

The chain is built from TRBV9 and TRBJ2-1, with D unresolved. Deletions cut 1 base from V and 8 bases from J, with 10 bases between. The CDR3 runs 13 residues. Germline V gene sequence: CDR1 SGDLS, CDR2 YYNGEE. CDR3 DNA: TGTGCCAGCAGCGTACCCTATGGCGATGAGCAGTTCTTC. Translated, it gives CASSVPYGDEQFF.

The chain employs TRBV2 and TRBJ2-7; 12 nucleotides line up with TRBD2. The germline V gene encodes CDR1 SNHLY and CDR2 FYNNEI. This CDR3 contains 11 residues. J was trimmed by 10 bases and V by 7 bases; bases with no gene match: 2. CDR3: CASMGLAGQYF. CDR3 in DNA: TGTGCCAGCATGGGACTAGCGGGCCAGTACTTC.

This clone appeared once. J is TRBJ2-3 and V is TRBV7-6, with 7 bases fitting TRBD2. J lost 3 bases, V lost 2 bases, and 8 bases had no gene match. Germline loops: CDR1 SGHVS, CDR2 FNYEAQ. The CDR3 spans 16 residues. The CDR3 DNA reads as TGTGCCAGCAGCTTACACGGGGGGTCGACGACAGATACGCAGTATTTT. Translation: CASSLHGGSTTDTQYF.

The rearrangement links TRBV5-6 to TRBJ2-3; D is uncertain. In germline, CDR1 is SGHDT, CDR2 YYEEEE. V lost 4 bases to trimming and J lost 1 base, with 13 bases between them. The CDR3 has 15 residues. The CDR3 DNA sequence: TGTGCCAGCAGCCTGGCACTCGAAGGCACAGATACGCAGTATTTT. Amino acids: CASSLALEGTDTQYF.

This clone is medium-sized in the sample. The chain combines TRBV2 with TRBJ2-2, with 9 nucleotides matching TRBD2. This CDR3 contains 16 residues. The J segment lost 1 base and the V segment lost 3 bases, leaving 3 bases of the junction unmatched. Per germline, CDR1 SNHLY and CDR2 FYNNEI. CDR3 bases: TGTGCCAGCAGTGACCCTAGCGGGGAGAACACCGGGGAGCTGTTTTTT. This sequence encodes CASSDPSGENTGELFF.